These 5 T cell receptor beta chains share one sample of origin, sequenced in a study of blood T cell repertoires in COVID-19. Assay: immunoSEQ multiplex PCR; the TCRdb copy retains only in-frame clones and omits some. The table records 200,000 or so clones, roughly 88% of them present only once. Material: PBMCs or T cells enriched from blood (not recorded which). These receptors were taken from a woman aged 25 to 39 who had been exposed to COVID-19.

The chain employs TRBV7-9 and TRBJ1-2; D is possibly TRBD1 (5 bases). Trimming removed 5 bases at V and 8 bases at J, with 18 bases between. The germline gives CDR1 SEHNR, CDR2 FQNEAQ (reference sequence). This CDR3 comprises 14 residues. The CDR3 loop is CASSVPRDVVGYTF. DNA for the CDR3: TGTGCCAGCAGCGTTCCCAGGGATGTGGTGGGCTACACCTTC.

The V and J genes are TRBV2 and TRBJ1-5; 7 nucleotides line up with TRBD1. The CDR3 consists of 12 residues. V lost 6 bases and J lost 9; bases outside the gene matches: 5. Germline CDR1 reads SNHLY; CDR2 reads FYNNEI. The CDR3 protein is CASRDRKGPQHF. DNA for the CDR3: TGTGCCAGCAGGGACAGGAAAGGGCCCCAGCATTTT. The whole variable domain, filled in from reference TRBV2 and TRBJ1-5, reads EPEVTQTPSHQVTQMGQEVILRCVPISNHLYFYWYRQILGQKVEFLVSFYNNEISEKSEIFDDQFSVERPDGSNFTLKIRSTKLEDSAMYFCASRDRKGPQHFGDGTRLSIL.

This clone was seen a few times. This sequence joins TRBV4-2 and TRBJ2-2; D is uncertain. V gave up 4 bases and J gave up 0 bases, with 3 bases separating them. The CDR3 has 13 residues. Germline loops: CDR1 LGHNA, CDR2 YNFKEQ. The CDR3 is CASSPANTGELFF. The DNA of the CDR3 is TGTGCCAGCAGCCCCGCGAACACCGGGGAGCTGTTTTTT.

The chain couples TRBV2 to TRBJ2-1; 9 bases align to TRBD2. CDR3 length: 14 residues. V gave up 4 bases and J gave up 7 bases; unmatched junction bases: 5. Germline V CDR1 and CDR2: SNHLY, FYNNEI. CDR3 DNA sequence: TGTGCCAGCAGTGTTCCTAGCGGGAAGAATGAGCAGTTCTTC. The encoded protein is CASSVPSGKNEQFF. Variable domain in full (rest from reference TRBV2 and TRBJ2-1): EPEVTQTPSHQVTQMGQEVILRCVPISNHLYFYWYRQILGQKVEFLVSFYNNEISEKSEIFDDQFSVERPDGSNFTLKIRSTKLEDSAMYFCASSVPSGKNEQFFGPGTRLTVL.

Here the CDR3 reads CASSGQHTEAFF. CDR3 sequence (DNA): TGCGCCAGCTCGGGACAGCACACTGAAGCTTTCTTT. V gene TRBV10-1 combines with J gene TRBJ1-1; TRBD1 aligns across 7 bases. Trimming took 8 bases from V and 3 from J; bases not matched to a gene: 3. The V gene's germline CDR1 is WNHNN and CDR2 SYGVQD (reference sequence). The CDR3 has 12 amino acids.